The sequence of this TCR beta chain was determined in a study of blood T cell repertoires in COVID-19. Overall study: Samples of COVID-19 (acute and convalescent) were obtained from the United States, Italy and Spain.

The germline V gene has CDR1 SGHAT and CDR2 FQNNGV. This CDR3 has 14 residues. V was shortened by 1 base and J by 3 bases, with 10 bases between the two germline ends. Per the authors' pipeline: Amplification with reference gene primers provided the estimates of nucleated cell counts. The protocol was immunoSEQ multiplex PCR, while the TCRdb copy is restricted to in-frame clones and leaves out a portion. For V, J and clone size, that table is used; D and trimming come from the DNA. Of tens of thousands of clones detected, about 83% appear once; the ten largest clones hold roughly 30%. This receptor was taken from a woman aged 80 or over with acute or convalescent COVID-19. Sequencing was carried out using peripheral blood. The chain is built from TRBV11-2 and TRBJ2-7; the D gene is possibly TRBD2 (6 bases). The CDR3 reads CASSLAGVSYEQYF. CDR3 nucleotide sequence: TGTGCCAGCAGCTTAGCGGGGGTGAGCTACGAGCAGTACTTC.